Listed here are 22 T cell receptor beta chains from one sample, sequenced in a study of blood T cell repertoires in COVID-19. TCRdb's copy holds only in-frame clones and misses some; the assay was immunoSEQ multiplex PCR. This table has about 80,000 clones, around 85% appearing once. Sample: peripheral blood. Receptor source: a man aged 80 or over with active or convalescent COVID-19.

The rearrangement links TRBV5-6 to TRBJ2-3; D is undetermined. The CDR3 sequence is 14 residues long. V lost 1 base and J lost 5, with 11 bases in between. Per germline, CDR1 SGHDT and CDR2 YYEEEE. The DNA for the CDR3 is TGTGCCAGCAGCTTGCCCCCCGGGTTAGATACGCAGTATTTT. This codes for CASSLPPGLDTQYF.

The rearrangement uses TRBV6-5 and TRBJ2-1, with a possible D match to TRBD1 (6 bases). With 4 bases removed from V and 0 bases from J, the gap between germline ends came to 13 bases. CDR3 size: 16 residues. Germline lookup yields CDR1 MNHEY and CDR2 SVGAGI. The CDR3 here is CASSFLRGSSYNEQFF. CDR3 sequence (DNA): TGTGCCAGCAGTTTTTTGAGGGGGAGCTCCTACAATGAGCAGTTCTTC.

The chain employs TRBV5-1 and TRBJ2-5, with 9 nucleotides matching TRBD1. Looked up from germline, CDR1 is SGHRS and CDR2 is YFSETQ. V lost 0 bases and J lost 3; bases outside the gene matches: 6. This CDR3 comprises 16 residues. The DNA of the CDR3 is TGCGCCAGCAGCTTGGGGACAGGGGACGGGGAAGAGACCCAGTACTTC. This translates into CASSLGTGDGEETQYF.

The rearrangement uses TRBV24-1 and TRBJ2-5; possibly TRBD1 for D (5 bases). Germline CDR1 and CDR2: KGHDR and SFDVKD. CDR3 length equals 14 residues. Trimming shortened V by 4 bases and J by 2 bases, and 10 bases separated the two germline ends. This chain's CDR3 is CATSESTVQETQYF. As DNA, the CDR3 is TGTGCCACCAGTGAGTCGACAGTTCAAGAGACCCAGTACTTC.

The chain employs TRBV6-5 and TRBJ1-1, with TRBD1 matching over 8 bases. CDR3 length: 14 residues. The germline CDR1 and CDR2 sequences are MNHEY and SVGAGI. Trimming cost V 5 bases and J 0 bases; bases outside gene matches: 2. The CDR3 loop reads CASSPGQVNTEAFF. CDR3 DNA sequence: TGTGCCAGCAGTCCGGGACAGGTGAACACTGAAGCTTTCTTT.

V and J are TRBV14 and TRBJ2-2, with D perhaps matching TRBD1 (6 bases). From germline, CDR1 is SGHDN and CDR2 FVKESK. The CDR3 is made up of 13 amino acids. V was pared by 4 bases and J by 6 bases, with 9 bases between. CDR3 bases: TGTGCCAGCAGCCGACAGGCGGCCGGGGAGCTGTTTTTT. It yields the protein CASSRQAAGELFF.

The gene calls are TRBV5-6 and TRBJ2-1, with D tentatively TRBD2 (6 bases). The CDR3 consists of 18 residues. From germline, CDR1 is SGHDT and CDR2 YYEEEE. V lost 4 bases and J lost 3, with 23 bases in between. The CDR3 sequence is CASSITAKRAPGYNEQFF. In DNA, the CDR3 is TGTGCCAGCAGCATAACCGCTAAGCGGGCCCCGGGCTACAATGAGCAGTTCTTC.

This clone came up once. This chain uses TRBV30 with TRBJ1-4; TRBD1 agrees at 8 bases. Germline V CDR1 and CDR2: GTSNPN, SVGIG (reference sequence). V shed 3 bases and J 8 bases; nucleotides not matched to a gene: 5. This CDR3 has 13 residues. The CDR3 sequence: CAWSARTGEKLFF. The DNA for the CDR3 is TGTGCCTGGAGCGCCAGGACAGGGGAAAAACTGTTTTTT.

Concerning this clone itself: Other DNA sequences of this sample code for an identical CDR3. The chain recombines TRBV18 with TRBJ2-5; D perhaps matches TRBD1 (5 bases). Trimming stripped 2 bases from V and 5 bases from J, with 9 bases between. Germline V CDR1 and CDR2: KGHSH, LQKENI. The CDR3 spans 13 residues. CDR3 protein: CASSPGQGETQYF. CDR3 in DNA: TGTGCCAGCTCACCAGGGCAGGGTGAGACCCAGTACTTC. Variable domain in full (rest from reference TRBV18 and TRBJ2-5): NAGVMQNPRHLVRRRGQEARLRCSPMKGHSHVYWYRQLPEEGLKFMVYLQKENIIDESGMPKERFSAEFPKEGPSILRIQQVVRGDSAAYFCASSPGQGETQYFGPGTRLLVL.

The CDR3 coding sequence is TGTGCCAGCAAAGGGGGCGGGACCGGGGAGCTGTTTTTT. Amino acid sequence: CASKGGGTGELFF. The V call is TRBV12-3 or TRBV12-4, the J call TRBJ2-2, with 7 bases matching TRBD1. V lost 7 bases to trimming and J lost 5 bases; unmatched junction nucleotides: 4. The CDR3 runs to 13 residues.

This clone appeared once. This rearrangement joins TRBV19 to TRBJ2-2, with a possible D match to TRBD1 (6 bases). The CDR3 loop spans 14 amino acids. The V end was cut by 8 bases, the J end by 7 bases, with 17 bases between. Germline-derived CDR1 and CDR2 are LNHDA and SQIVND (reference sequence). Written as DNA, the CDR3 is TGTGCCAGTGCATACAGGGTCTTTGGCGGGGAGCTGTTTTTT. Translation: CASAYRVFGGELFF.

The rearrangement links TRBV29-1 to TRBJ2-5; D may be TRBD1 (6 bases). V was shortened by 3 bases and J by 2 bases, with 10 bases between the two germline ends. CDR1 is SQVTM and CDR2 is ANQGSEA in the germline V gene. The CDR3 has 13 residues. The chain's CDR3 is CSVDSQGQETQYF. CDR3 sequence (DNA): TGCAGCGTTGATAGTCAGGGGCAAGAGACCCAGTACTTC.

The chain links TRBV2 to TRBJ1-1; 7 positions agree with TRBD1. This CDR3 spans 16 amino acids. CDR1 and CDR2 (germline): SNHLY, FYNNEI. V trimming: 6 bases; J trimming: 0 bases; junction bases outside the gene matches: 10. CDR3 DNA: TGTGCCAGCAGCCCAAACCCGGGACAGTTGAACACTGAAGCTTTCTTT. This encodes CASSPNPGQLNTEAFF.

The chain combines TRBV4-1 with TRBJ1-1; 9 bases match TRBD1. Germline CDR1 reads MGHRA; CDR2 reads YSYEKL. V was pared by 1 base and J by 1 base, with 4 bases of the junction left unmatched. This CDR3 spans 16 amino acids. CDR3 sequence reads: CASSQAPQGANTEAFF. The CDR3 bases are TGCGCCAGCAGCCAAGCTCCACAGGGGGCGAACACTGAAGCTTTCTTT.

The rearrangement joins TRBV19 to TRBJ2-5; D call uncertain. Germline V gene sequence: CDR1 LNHDA, CDR2 SQIVND (reference sequence). The CDR3 is 14 residues long. V dropped 3 bases and J dropped 4 bases, with 12 bases sitting between them. This CDR3 reads CASSIGKERETQYF. CDR3 nucleotide sequence: TGTGCCAGTAGTATTGGAAAGGAGAGAGAGACCCAGTACTTC.

The chain is built from TRBV6-1 and TRBJ1-5, with D perhaps matching TRBD1 (6 bases). Germline CDR1 is MNHNS and CDR2 is SASEGT. CDR3 length: 15 residues. V was pared by 2 bases and J by 6 bases, with 14 bases between. This chain's CDR3 is CASSERWEGGQPQHF. The CDR3 DNA is TGTGCCAGCAGTGAAAGGTGGGAAGGGGGTCAGCCCCAGCATTTT.

The chain is built from TRBV18 and TRBJ2-3; possible D gene TRBD2, 6 bases. Trimming took off 3 bases at V and 3 bases at J, with 19 bases between the two ends. From germline, CDR1 is KGHSH and CDR2 LQKENI. The CDR3 contains 17 residues. Here the CDR3 reads CASSPRAGRSTTDTQYF. In nucleotides, the CDR3 is TGTGCCAGCTCACCTCGCGCGGGGCGGTCAACGACAGATACGCAGTATTTT.

The chain recombines TRBV5-1 with TRBJ2-1, with 7 bases identical to TRBD1. V shed 9 bases, J shed 0 bases, and the junction held 6 bases outside the gene matches. The CDR3 runs to 14 residues. Germline CDR1 is SGHRS and CDR2 is YFSETQ. The CDR3, as DNA: TGCGCCACCTCCCGGGACAGCTCCTACAATGAGCAGTTCTTC. Translation: CATSRDSSYNEQFF.

The V and J genes are TRBV6-5 and TRBJ1-5; no clear D. The CDR3 contains 13 residues. Germline values: CDR1 MNHEY, CDR2 SVGAGI. The V end lost 6 bases, the J end lost 0 bases, and 6 bases lay between the germline ends. CDR3 region: CASRPGSNQPQHF. The CDR3, as DNA: TGTGCCAGCAGGCCAGGTAGCAATCAGCCCCAGCATTTT.

This chain connects TRBV30 to TRBJ1-4, with 8 bases lining up with TRBD1. V was pared by 2 bases and J by 7 bases, with 3 bases of the junction left unmatched. The CDR3 runs 13 residues. Germline values: CDR1 GTSNPN, CDR2 SVGIG (reference sequence). CDR3 in DNA: TGTGCCTGGAGTAGGACAGGGCGTGAAAAACTGTTTTTT. This translates into CAWSRTGREKLFF.

The rearrangement joins TRBV7-3 to TRBJ2-7, with 10 bases that match TRBD2. V shed 2 bases and J 8 bases; nucleotides not matched to a gene: 3. This CDR3 region has 13 residues. Germline loops: CDR1 SGHTA, CDR2 FQGTGA. The CDR3 DNA follows: TGTGCCAGCAGCTTATCTAGCGGGAGCCAGCAGTACGTC. Amino acids: CASSLSSGSQQYV.

V usage is TRBV25-1 and J usage is TRBJ2-5; D is uncertain. The germline CDR1 and CDR2 sequences are MGHDK and SYGVNS. The CDR3 runs to 13 residues. Trimming cost V 8 bases and J 0 bases, with 10 bases left between them. Here the CDR3 reads CASRPGNQETQYF. DNA for the CDR3: TGTGCCAGCCGACCGGGTAACCAAGAGACCCAGTACTTC.